These 11 T cell receptor beta chains were all obtained from the same sample, sequenced in a study of control samples from healthy donors and cancer patients. Profiling relied on immunoSEQ multiplex PCR, and the TCRdb table lists in-frame clones only, not all of them. The table records under 300,000 clones, roughly 82% of them present only once. The sequenced sample consisted of PBMCs. These receptor sequences come from a woman in her sixties or seventies with lung cancer.

The J gene is TRBJ1-1, the V gene TRBV12-3 or TRBV12-4; no definite D call. CDR3 size: 11 residues. V shed 3 bases and J shed 4 bases, with 3 bases lying between them. As DNA, the CDR3 is TGTGCCAGCAGTTTCGGCACTGAAGCTTTCTTT. Translating gives CASSFGTEAFF.

The chain has TRBV19 and TRBJ1-1; D is perhaps TRBD1 (6 bases). Germline V gives CDR1 LNHDA, CDR2 SQIVND (reference sequence). The V end lost 7 bases, the J end lost 4 bases, and 16 bases lay between the germline ends. The CDR3 sequence is 14 residues long. The CDR3 sequence is CASTNPGVSTEAFF. The DNA for the CDR3 is TGTGCCAGTACCAACCCAGGGGTAAGCACTGAAGCTTTCTTT.

CDR3 residues: CASSLEGTGKLFF. The CDR3 region has the DNA TGTGCCAGCAGCTTAGAGGGGACAGGAAAACTGTTTTTT. This sequence joins TRBV11-2 and TRBJ1-4; 8 bases align to TRBD1. Germline CDR1 is SGHAT and CDR2 is FQNNGV. This CDR3 region has 13 residues. V dropped 0 bases and J dropped 10; count of bases not matched to a gene: 1.

The CDR3 loop reads CASSPWAGSTNEKLFF. In DNA, the CDR3 is TGTGCCAGCAGTCCGTGGGCGGGGTCAACTAATGAAAAACTGTTTTTT. This chain uses TRBV28 with TRBJ1-4; no clear D. This CDR3 region has 16 residues. CDR1 MDHEN and CDR2 SYDVKM come from the germline V gene. The V end was cut by 5 bases, the J end by 0 bases, with 13 bases between. Full variable domain (remainder filled in from reference TRBV28 and TRBJ1-4): DVKVTQSSRYLVKRTGEKVFLECVQDMDHENMFWYRQDPGLGLRLIYFSYDVKMKEKGDIPEGYSVSREKKERFSLILESASTNQTSMYLCASSPWAGSTNEKLFFGSGTQLSVL.

Only a few counts were recorded for this clone. The CDR3 DNA reads TGTGCCAGTAGTGACCGGGTTGGGGGCTACACCTTC. As protein: CASSDRVGGYTF. The chain is built from TRBV19 and TRBJ1-2; D is ambiguous. Germline CDR1 and CDR2: LNHDA and SQIVND (reference sequence). The ends were cut back, 5 bases at V and 8 bases at J, with 12 bases in the middle. This CDR3 region has 12 residues. Full variable domain (rest looked up from reference TRBV19 and TRBJ1-2): DGGITQSPKYLFRKEGQNVTLSCEQNLNHDAMYWYRQDPGQGLRLIYYSQIVNDFQKGDIAEGYSVSREKKESFPLTVTSAQKNPTAFYLCASSDRVGGYTFGSGTRLTVV.

This chain uses TRBV7-8 with TRBJ2-7; 7 nucleotides align to TRBD1. This CDR3 spans 16 amino acids. Germline V CDR1 and CDR2: SGHVS, FQNEAQ. J was trimmed by 2 bases and V by 5 bases; bases with no gene match: 12. CDR3 in DNA: TGTGCCAGCAGCGGGACATACAGGGGTATTCCCTACGAGCAGTACTTC. Its protein is CASSGTYRGIPYEQYF.

V and J are TRBV9 and TRBJ2-1; D gene uncertain. The germline V gene has CDR1 SGDLS and CDR2 YYNGEE. This CDR3 comprises 12 residues. The germline V and J ends were trimmed by 7 bases and 0 bases, with 5 bases remaining between them. The CDR3 spells CASGSSYNEQFF. CDR3 nucleotides: TGTGCCAGCGGTAGCTCCTACAATGAGCAGTTCTTC.

J is TRBJ1-1 and V is TRBV5-5; no clear D gene. V lost 2 bases and J 4 bases, leaving 9 bases between the germline ends. CDR3 length equals 13 residues. CDR1 is SGHKS, CDR2 YYEKEE, per germline (reference sequence). CDR3 nucleotides: TGTGCCAGCAGCTTAGGAGTTCCCACTGAAGCTTTCTTT. Translated: CASSLGVPTEAFF.

The chain uses TRBV10-2 and TRBJ1-1, with TRBD1 as a possible D gene (6 bases). The CDR3 is 13 amino acids. Between the trimmed V and J ends, which lost 9 bases and 4 bases, there was a span of 15 bases. CDR1 WSHSY and CDR2 SAAADI come from the germline V gene. The CDR3 region has the DNA TGCGCCAGTAAACAAACAGGGCCCACTGAAGCTTTCTTT. It translates to CASKQTGPTEAFF.

V gene TRBV5-4 combines with J gene TRBJ1-1, with 8 nucleotides matching TRBD1. V shed 3 bases, J shed 3 bases, and the junction held 7 bases outside the gene matches. The germline CDR1 and CDR2 sequences are SGHNT and YYREEE (reference sequence). The CDR3 is 15 amino acids. CDR3 sequence: CASSSPDRGDTEAFF. DNA for the CDR3: TGTGCCAGCAGCTCGCCTGACAGGGGAGACACTGAAGCTTTCTTT.

The rearrangement joins TRBV5-1 to TRBJ2-2; 10 nucleotides line up with TRBD2. CDR1 is SGHRS and CDR2 is YFSETQ in the germline V gene. This CDR3 has 16 amino acids. V was pared by 3 bases and J by 3 bases, with 5 bases of the junction left unmatched. CDR3 nucleotide sequence: TGCGCCAGCAGCTACCTAGCGGGGGTGTACACCGGGGAGCTGTTTTTT. Protein product: CASSYLAGVYTGELFF.